The rows below give T cell receptor beta chains drawn from one sample of a study of shared clonotypes between healthy human individuals. Profiled with immunoSEQ multiplex PCR; TCRdb holds only in-frame clones, not every one. The sample lists about 1.1 million clones, around 78% occurring once. The specimen was memory CD4+ T cells from PBMCs. All receptors derive from a man between 18 and 35 years old in good health. Some clones in this sample may be carry-over from other donors' samples. CDR3s include the opening cysteine and the closing phenylalanine or tryptophan. The order of the fields is V gene, clone size, D gene, J gene, CDR3 protein, CDR3 DNA. A D gene is named only where the DNA matches it firmly. Size is omitted from some rows. Given values are once, few, many or a class for expanded clones.

TRBV7-2	.	.	TRBJ2-3	CASSSSISTDTQYF	TGTGCCAGCAGCTCTTCGATTAGCACAGATACGCAGTATTTT
TRBV5-1	.	.	TRBJ2-3	CASSLVGAADTQYF	TGCGCCAGCAGCTTGGTTGGGGCAGCGGATACGCAGTATTTT
TRBV29-1	.	TRBD1	TRBJ2-7	CSAAPGQGYEQYF	TGCAGCGCTGCCCCCGGACAGGGCTACGAGCAGTACTTC
TRBV18	.	TRBD2	TRBJ2-1	CASSPPTSGRALYNEQFF	TGTGCCAGCTCACCACCGACTAGCGGGAGGGCTTTGTACAATGAGCAGTTCTTC
TRBV14	.	.	TRBJ2-2	CASSQDYLVAGELFF	TGTGCCAGCAGCCAAGACTACCTGGTGGCCGGGGAGCTGTTTTTT
TRBV6-5	.	.	TRBJ2-7	CASSYSGGPVYEQYF	TGTGCCAGCAGTTACTCTGGGGGGCCGGTGTACGAGCAGTACTTC
TRBV27	.	TRBD2	TRBJ2-6	CASSLTPLAFSSGANVLTF	TGTGCCAGCAGTTTAACCCCACTAGCGTTCAGCTCTGGGGCCAACGTCCTGACTTTC
TRBV2	.	.	TRBJ2-1	CASTTESYNEQFF	TGTGCCAGCACCACTGAGTCCTACAATGAGCAGTTCTTC
TRBV28	once	TRBD1	TRBJ1-5	CATTGGFDGQPQHF	TGTGCCACGACAGGGGGATTTGACGGTCAGCCCCAGCATTTT
TRBV28	.	.	TRBJ2-7	CASKQGGTPSYEQYF	TGTGCCAGCAAACAGGGCGGGACACCATCCTACGAGCAGTACTTC
TRBV29-1	many	TRBD1	TRBJ2-7	CSAGTGSDSYEQYF	TGCAGCGCCGGGACAGGCTCCGACTCCTACGAGCAGTACTTC
TRBV5-4	few	TRBD2	TRBJ2-3	CASSRGLAGVSGADTQYF	TGTGCCAGCAGCCGGGGACTAGCGGGAGTCAGCGGGGCAGATACGCAGTATTTT
TRBV28	.	TRBD1	TRBJ1-3	CAGSGGGFGNTIYF	TGTGCCGGTTCAGGGGGGGGCTTTGGAAACACCATATATTTT
TRBV2	.	.	TRBJ2-1	CASKRTSTYNEQFF	TGTGCCAGCAAACGGACTTCCACCTACAATGAGCAGTTCTTC
TRBV5-1	.	.	TRBJ1-1	CASSLQGTEAFF	TGCGCCAGCAGCTTGCAGGGCACTGAAGCTTTCTTT
TRBV2	.	.	TRBJ1-2	CASSVLQGGGYTF	TGTGCCAGCAGTGTCTTACAGGGTGGTGGCTACACCTTC
TRBV30	.	TRBD1	TRBJ1-4	CAWSVGATGWLFF	TGTGCCTGGAGTGTAGGGGCGACAGGGTGGCTGTTTTTT
TRBV18	.	TRBD2	TRBJ2-3	CASSPREKMDTQYF	TGTGCCAGCTCACCGCGGGAGAAAATGGATACGCAGTATTTT
TRBV14	.	.	TRBJ1-3	CASSQDRVRISGNTIYF	TGTGCCAGCAGCCAAGACCGGGTCAGGATCTCTGGAAACACCATATATTTT
TRBV15	.	TRBD1	TRBJ1-1	CATSRGWGTGPEAFF	TGTGCCACCAGCAGAGGATGGGGGACAGGGCCCGAAGCTTTCTTT
TRBV5-4	.	.	TRBJ2-2	CASSLEQGRGGELFF	TGTGCCAGCAGCTTGGAACAGGGTAGGGGCGGGGAGCTGTTTTTT
TRBV30	.	TRBD2	TRBJ2-3	CAWSVGSGSTDTQYF	TGTGCCTGGAGTGTCGGTAGCGGGAGCACAGATACGCAGTATTTT
TRBV7-9	.	.	TRBJ2-2	CASSFLVSLAAFTGELFF	TGTGCCAGCAGCTTTTTGGTTTCCTTAGCGGCGTTCACCGGGGAGCTGTTTTTT
TRBV6-1	few	.	TRBJ1-2	CASSGWDGYTF	TGTGCCAGCAGCGGTTGGGATGGCTACACCTTC
TRBV19	.	.	TRBJ2-1	CASSMPSGGFNEQFF	TGTGCCAGTAGTATGCCGTCCGGCGGGTTCAATGAGCAGTTCTTC
TRBV13	few	.	TRBJ2-2	CASSLVTSTGELFF	TGTGCCAGCAGCTTAGTTACTTCCACCGGGGAGCTGTTTTTT
TRBV19	once	.	TRBJ2-5	CASSIIGSGPQETQYF	TGTGCCAGTAGTATAATAGGGAGCGGGCCCCAAGAGACCCAGTACTTC
TRBV6-5	.	.	TRBJ2-7	CASSYSGSRVYEQYF	TGTGCCAGCAGTTACTCCGGGTCGCGAGTCTACGAGCAGTACTTC
TRBV2	.	.	TRBJ2-2	CASRETGFGGELFF	TGTGCCAGCAGGGAGACGGGTTTTGGCGGGGAGCTGTTTTTT
TRBV7-9	few	TRBD1	TRBJ1-2	CASSVTGEGYTF	TGTGCCAGCTCAGTAACAGGGGAAGGCTACACCTTC
TRBV28	.	.	TRBJ2-5	CASSSRQVGQETQYF	TGTGCCAGCAGTTCCCGGCAGGTGGGCCAAGAGACCCAGTACTTC
TRBV18	.	.	TRBJ2-1	CASSPGLYNEQFF	TGTGCCAGCTCCCCAGGATTATACAATGAGCAGTTCTTC